These 24 T cell receptor beta chains were all obtained from the same sample, sequenced in a study of blood T cell repertoires in COVID-19. Using immunoSEQ multiplex PCR, the repertoire was profiled, and TCRdb retains in-frame clones only, with some absent. The sample has tens of thousands of clones, roughly four fifths seen once; the top ten hold roughly 14%. The sequencing input was peripheral blood. Source of these receptors: a human donor in a cohort sampled during active COVID-19.

The chain has TRBV2 and TRBJ2-2; D might be TRBD2 (5 bases). The V end lost 7 bases, the J end lost 5 bases, and 8 bases lay between the germline ends. This CDR3 spans 12 amino acids. Germline V gives CDR1 SNHLY, CDR2 FYNNEI. The CDR3 loop is CASNRGTGELFF. The CDR3 DNA sequence: TGTGCCAGCAACCGGGGTACCGGGGAGCTGTTTTTT.

The count of this clone is one. The gene calls are TRBV18 and TRBJ1-5, with unresolved D. Trimming removed 2 bases from V and 7 bases from J, with 9 bases in between. The CDR3 loop spans 13 amino acids. CDR1 and CDR2 from the germline V gene are KGHSH and LQKENI. CDR3 coding DNA: TGTGCCAGCTCACCAGCGGGTTACCAGCCCCAGCATTTT. Residues: CASSPAGYQPQHF.

V usage is TRBV3-1 (or the pseudogene TRBV3-2) and J usage is TRBJ2-1, with 10 bases lining up with TRBD2. V lost 4 bases, J lost 10 bases, and 10 bases stayed unmatched. CDR1 LGHDT and CDR2 YNNKEL come from the germline V gene (reference sequence). The CDR3 loop spans 15 amino acids. The CDR3 here is CASSLGGLAVQEQFF. The CDR3 DNA is TGTGCCAGCAGCCTTGGAGGACTAGCGGTCCAAGAGCAGTTCTTC.

This clone was observed a single time. The chain employs TRBV30 and TRBJ1-2; 9 bases fit TRBD1. J lost 4 bases, V lost 8 bases, and 14 bases had no gene match. CDR3 size: 15 residues. Per germline, CDR1 GTSNPN and CDR2 SVGIG (reference sequence). The CDR3 sequence: CALHRDRAYRYGYTF. The CDR3 coding sequence is TGTGCCCTCCACCGGGACAGGGCCTATCGCTATGGCTACACCTTC.

The chain joins TRBV4-1 to TRBJ2-7, with 11 bases lining up with TRBD2. This CDR3 comprises 15 residues. V was pared by 5 bases and J by 2 bases, with 5 bases of the junction left unmatched. CDR1 and CDR2 (germline): MGHRA, YSYEKL. CDR3 region: CASSELAGATYEQYF. CDR3 sequence (DNA): TGCGCCAGCAGCGAACTAGCGGGGGCGACCTACGAGCAGTACTTC.

The genes are TRBV28 and TRBJ2-7; possibly TRBD1 for D (6 bases). The germline V gene encodes CDR1 MDHEN and CDR2 SYDVKM. The CDR3 totals 12 residues. V shed 6 bases and J shed 6 bases, with 12 bases lying between them. The CDR3 is CASSNQGIEQYF. In nucleotides, the CDR3 is TGTGCCAGCAGCAACCAGGGGATCGAGCAGTACTTC.

The chain is built from TRBV9 and TRBJ2-2, with TRBD2 as a possible D gene (5 bases). Trimming removed 6 bases from V and 1 base from J, with 10 bases in between. The CDR3 spans 14 residues. Germline assignment: CDR1 SGDLS and CDR2 YYNGEE. CDR3 DNA: TGTGCCAGCATGCGGGCGGGGAACACCGGGGAGCTGTTTTTT. As protein: CASMRAGNTGELFF.

This clone was counted between two and nine times. V gene TRBV30 combines with J gene TRBJ2-7, with D perhaps matching TRBD1 (5 bases). Trimming removed 3 bases at V and 0 bases at J, with 12 bases between. The germline gives CDR1 GTSNPN, CDR2 SVGIG (reference sequence). The CDR3 sequence is 14 residues long. The CDR3 DNA sequence: TGTGCCTGGAGCAGAGACAGACGCTCCTACGAGCAGTACTTC. Protein sequence: CAWSRDRRSYEQYF.

The chain is built from TRBV11-3 and TRBJ2-3; 11 bases agree with TRBD2. V lost 5 bases and J lost 2; bases outside the gene matches: 9. Germline V lookup: CDR1 SGHNT, CDR2 YENEEA. CDR3 size: 17 residues. In DNA form, the CDR3 reads TGTGCCAGCAGCCACACTCCACTAGCGGGGGACACAGATACGCAGTATTTT. Amino acids: CASSHTPLAGDTDTQYF.

V is TRBV6-1 and J is TRBJ2-1; 10 bases line up with TRBD2. V gave up 3 bases and J gave up 6 bases; unmatched junction bases: 5. The CDR3 covers 15 residues. Germline CDR1 is MNHNS and CDR2 is SASEGT. CDR3 nucleotides: TGTGCCAGCAGTGAGCAAGCTAGCGGGGGCAATGAGCAGTTCTTC. Its protein product is CASSEQASGGNEQFF.

This sequence joins TRBV28 and TRBJ1-1, with TRBD1 matching over 8 bases. There are 12 residues in the CDR3. The V gene's germline CDR1 is MDHEN and CDR2 SYDVKM. V was clipped by 3 bases and J by 9 bases; unmatched bases: 3. CDR3 DNA sequence: TGTGCCAGCAGTTTGGCAGGGGGCAAAGCTTTCTTT. Translating it yields CASSLAGGKAFF.

This clone turned up a few times. The gene calls are TRBV5-4 and TRBJ2-7, with D hard to call. The CDR3 consists of 11 residues. Germline CDR1 reads SGHNT; CDR2 reads YYREEE (reference sequence). The V and J ends lost 7 bases and 0 bases respectively, with 5 bases between them. CDR3 in amino acids: CASLNSYEQYF. CDR3 coding DNA: TGTGCCAGCCTAAACTCCTACGAGCAGTACTTC.

The CDR3, as DNA: TGTGCCAGCAGTCGAACGGCTGGACAGTACTACGAGCAGTACTTC. Translating gives CASSRTAGQYYEQYF. The chain employs TRBV6-6 and TRBJ2-7; tentatively, D is TRBD1 (6 bases). CDR3 length: 15 amino acids. Germline CDR1 is MNHNY and CDR2 is SVGAGI (reference sequence). V dropped 5 bases and J dropped 3 bases, with 17 bases sitting between them.

This chain uses TRBV2 with TRBJ1-5; tentative D call: TRBD1 (5 bases). The CDR3 sequence is 15 residues long. Germline values: CDR1 SNHLY, CDR2 FYNNEI. Trimming cost V 7 bases and J 0 bases, with 13 bases left between them. The CDR3 nucleotides are TGTGCCAGCACCCTGAGACAGTATAGCAATCAGCCCCAGCATTTT. It encodes CASTLRQYSNQPQHF.

The V gene is TRBV5-1, the J gene TRBJ2-1; TRBD2 matches 11 bases. V lost 0 bases, J lost 6 bases, and 14 bases stayed unmatched. CDR3 size: 19 residues. Germline loops: CDR1 SGHRS, CDR2 YFSETQ. CDR3 in amino acids: CASSLAGGSGGATRNEQFF. CDR3 nucleotides: TGCGCCAGCAGCTTGGCCGGAGGTAGCGGGGGGGCCACGCGCAATGAGCAGTTCTTC.

J is TRBJ1-4 and V is TRBV15; D not certain. There are 14 residues in the CDR3. Germline loops: CDR1 LNHNV, CDR2 YYDKDF (reference sequence). V was clipped by 0 bases and J by 3 bases, with 5 bases between them. DNA for the CDR3: TGTGCCACCAGCAGAGATATGTCTAATGAAAAACTGTTTTTT. This gives the protein CATSRDMSNEKLFF. Based on the CDR3 plus reference TRBV15 and TRBJ1-4, the full variable domain is DAMVIQNPRYQVTQFGKPVTLSCSQTLNHNVMYWYQQKSSQAPKLLFHYYDKDFNNEADTPDNFQSRRPNTSFCFLDIRSPGLGDTAMYLCATSRDMSNEKLFFGSGTQLSVL.

About this clone: The junction shows a germline mismatch at one end, possibly a read error. The chain is built from TRBV23-1 and TRBJ2-3, with D possibly matching TRBD1 (6 bases). TRBV23-1 counts as an open reading frame of uncertain function. This CDR3 comprises 12 residues. The CDR3 coding sequence is TGCGCCAGCAGTCAATACAGGGCTCCGTGGAATTTT. Amino acids: CASSQYRAPWNF.

This rearrangement joins TRBV2 to TRBJ1-1, with D possibly being TRBD1 (5 bases). Trimming took off 9 bases at V and 4 bases at J, with 21 bases between the two ends. The CDR3 length is 15 residues. The germline CDR1 and CDR2 sequences are SNHLY and FYNNEI. This CDR3 is CARNAGLYTGTEAFF. The CDR3 coding sequence is TGTGCCAGGAACGCGGGACTCTACACGGGCACTGAAGCTTTCTTT. Complete variable domain (other parts from reference TRBV2 and TRBJ1-1): EPEVTQTPSHQVTQMGQEVILRCVPISNHLYFYWYRQILGQKVEFLVSFYNNEISEKSEIFDDQFSVERPDGSNFTLKIRSTKLEDSAMYFCARNAGLYTGTEAFFGQGTRLTVV.

This sequence joins TRBV5-1 and TRBJ2-1; 8 bases map to TRBD2. J gave up 6 bases and V 4 bases, and 6 bases lay outside the gene matches. The CDR3 is 14 residues long. CDR1 and CDR2 from the germline V gene are SGHRS and YFSETQ. This CDR3 is CASSTRTSPNEQFF. The CDR3 DNA follows: TGCGCCAGCAGCACCCGGACTAGCCCCAATGAGCAGTTCTTC.

The rearrangement uses TRBV2 and TRBJ2-7; 9 bases align to TRBD2. J was trimmed by 0 bases and V by 7 bases; bases with no gene match: 4. The germline V gene encodes CDR1 SNHLY and CDR2 FYNNEI. The CDR3 runs 14 residues. For the CDR3, the DNA is TGTGCCAGCACTGGTAGCGGGGGCTCCTACGAGCAGTACTTC. Protein sequence: CASTGSGGSYEQYF.

The chain joins TRBV3-1 (or the pseudogene TRBV3-2) to TRBJ1-2, with a possible D match to TRBD1 (6 bases). Trimming took 5 bases from V and 8 from J, leaving 15 bases between them. Germline-derived CDR1 and CDR2 are LGHDT and YNNKEL (reference sequence). The CDR3 is 13 residues long. CDR3 amino acids: CASSNRDKGGYTF. CDR3 DNA sequence: TGTGCCAGCAGCAACCGGGACAAAGGGGGCTACACCTTC.

V is TRBV5-6 and J is TRBJ1-2; D may be TRBD1 (5 bases). CDR3 length equals 15 residues. The V end was cut by 4 bases, the J end by 8 bases, with 21 bases between. CDR1 and CDR2 (germline): SGHDT, YYEEEE. The chain's CDR3 is CASSLDSGLVGGYTF. The CDR3 nucleotides are TGTGCCAGCAGCCTCGACTCAGGGCTCGTCGGGGGCTACACCTTC.

The chain has TRBV29-1 and TRBJ2-3; D not resolved. From germline, CDR1 is SQVTM and CDR2 ANQGSEA. The CDR3 runs to 13 residues. The V end lost 7 bases, the J end lost 0 bases, and 11 bases lay between the germline ends. CDR3 sequence (DNA): TGCAGCGCATGCCCTACTAGCACAGATACGCAGTATTTT. Translation gives CSACPTSTDTQYF.

The rearrangement joins TRBV20-1 to TRBJ2-1; D not certain. This CDR3 contains 11 residues. V lost 0 bases and J lost 10, with 7 bases in between. Germline V gene data show CDR1 as DFQATT and CDR2 as SNEGSKA (reference sequence). In nucleotides, the CDR3 is TGCAGTGCTAGAGATCGGAGCGAGCAGTTCTTC. Its protein is CSARDRSEQFF.